The 11 T cell receptor beta chains presented below share a single source sample, sequenced in a study of CD8+CD57+ T cells in acquired aplastic anemia. Profiles of TCR beta VDJ and CDR3 were generated from a genomic DNA template. TCRdb reanalysed the reads using MiXCR and keeps one entry per CDR3 protein. This sample has hundreds of thousands of distinct CDR3 sequences, with approximately 50% found just once. CD8+CD57+ cell expansion had been shown by flow cytometry in patients chosen for sequencing. The specimen was sorted CD4+, CD8+, or CD8+CD57+ T cells (not recorded which) from PBMCs. The source of these receptors is a human donor with aplastic anemia.

This clonotype has just one count. This chain joins TRBV5-5 and TRBJ1-5, with TRBD1 identical over 10 bases. Germline V lookup: CDR1 SGHKS, CDR2 YYEKEE (reference sequence). This CDR3 spans 16 amino acids. J lost 2 bases, V lost 4 bases, and 6 bases had no gene match. Here the CDR3 reads CASSATGGGGNQPQHF. Here the CDR3 DNA reads TGTGCCAGCAGCGCGACAGGGGGCGGGGGCAATCAGCCCCAGCATTTT.

This clonotype came up a few times. A read error may explain this, as a much larger clone is one base away. The rearrangement joins TRBV19 to TRBJ2-5; D uncertain. In germline, CDR1 is LNHDA, CDR2 SQIVND (reference sequence). Deletions cut 1 base from V and 1 base from J, with 7 bases between. The CDR3 covers 14 residues. The CDR3, as DNA: TGTGCCAGTAGTATAGGAGTATCCCAAGAGACCCAGTACTTC. It specifies CASSIGVSQETQYF.

V and J are TRBV24-1 and TRBJ1-2, with TRBD1 as a possible D gene (6 bases). The V gene lost 2 bases and the J gene lost 2 bases, with 8 bases spanning the gap. The CDR3 sequence is 14 residues long. The germline V gene has CDR1 KGHDR and CDR2 SFDVKD. The DNA of the CDR3 is TGTGCCACCAGTGATTGGACAGTAAACTATGGCTACACCTTC. This encodes CATSDWTVNYGYTF.

Note on this clonotype: The junction does not match germline at one end; this may be a read error. V is TRBV7-2 and J is TRBJ1-1; 7 bases are a match to TRBD1. CDR1 and CDR2 (germline): SGHTA, FQGNSA. The CDR3 is made up of 14 amino acids. The CDR3, as DNA: TGTGCCAGCAGTTCTTTGACAGGGAACACTGAAGCTCTCTTT. Protein product: CASSSLTGNTEALF.

This clonotype was counted ten times or more. The chain joins TRBV4-3 to TRBJ2-7; D may match TRBD1 or TRBD2 (6 bases each). The V end was cut by 1 base, the J end by 4 bases, with 14 bases between. The CDR3 sequence is 15 residues long. Germline-derived CDR1 and CDR2 are LGHNA and YSLEER. The CDR3 DNA reads as TGCGCCAGCAGCCAAGGGGGGGCAGGGACATACGAGCAGTACTTC. Amino acid sequence: CASSQGGAGTYEQYF.

This clonotype was observed at least ten times. This chain joins TRBV7-9 and TRBJ2-2, with D perhaps TRBD1 (6 bases). Germline-derived CDR1 and CDR2 are SEHNR and FQNEAQ (reference sequence). The CDR3 is 15 residues long. V was cut by 10 bases and J by 5 bases, with 20 bases left in between. This CDR3 reads CATTRGGDLTGELFF. Here the CDR3 DNA reads TGTGCCACTACTCGAGGGGGAGACTTGACCGGGGAGCTGTTTTTT.

The J gene is TRBJ1-2, the V gene TRBV7-9; 9 bases are a match to TRBD1. The CDR3 runs to 14 residues. Germline trimming cut 3 bases from V and 4 bases from J; bases unmatched to any gene: 3. In germline, CDR1 is SEHNR, CDR2 FQNEAQ (reference sequence). CDR3 protein: CASSLEDRGYGYTF. CDR3 DNA sequence: TGTGCCAGCAGCTTGGAGGACAGGGGCTATGGCTACACCTTC.

V is TRBV11-2 and J is TRBJ2-7; 10 bases line up with TRBD2. The CDR3 covers 16 residues. Germline CDR1 is SGHAT and CDR2 is FQNNGV. V lost 0 bases to trimming and J lost 3 bases; unmatched junction nucleotides: 5. CDR3 bases: TGTGCCAGCAGCTTAGATGGGACTAGCGCGAACTACGAGCAGTACTTC. This encodes CASSLDGTSANYEQYF.

This clonotype was seen a handful of times. The rearrangement links TRBV11-2 to TRBJ2-7; D not resolved. CDR3 size: 14 residues. Germline V gene data show CDR1 as SGHAT and CDR2 as FQNNGV. Deletions cut 3 bases from V and 2 bases from J, with 11 bases between. The CDR3 nucleotides read TGTGCCAGCAGCTTCGGCGCGGCAACCTACGAGCAGTACTTC. It encodes CASSFGAATYEQYF.

The J gene is TRBJ2-1, the V gene TRBV7-8; D may be TRBD2 (6 bases). The CDR3 sequence is 15 residues long. Germline V CDR1 and CDR2: SGHVS, FQNEAQ. V lost 1 base to trimming and J lost 4 bases, with 11 bases between them. CDR3 sequence reads: CASSLGRGKYNEQFF. The CDR3 DNA is TGTGCCAGCAGCTTAGGTCGCGGGAAGTACAATGAGCAGTTCTTC.

This clonotype has at least ten counts. The V call is TRBV7-4, the J call TRBJ1-1; 8 bases line up with TRBD1. V lost 3 bases and J lost 3; bases outside the gene matches: 9. Per the germline V gene, CDR1 is SGHVT and CDR2 is SQSDAQ. The CDR3 has 16 residues. The DNA for the CDR3 is TGTGCCAGCAGCTTGAGGACAGGGATAAGGCACACTGAAGCTTTCTTT. Translating it yields CASSLRTGIRHTEAFF.